These 25 T cell receptor beta chains came from one sample sequenced in a study of PD-L1 blockade in urothelial cancer. Repertoires were generated with immunoSEQ multiplex PCR, while TCRdb's copy carries only in-frame clones and drops some. Of tens of thousands of clones in the sample, roughly 90% were seen once. Described time point: peripheral blood 6 weeks after treatment start. The sample in question was PBMCs, obtained around atezolizumab (anti-PD-L1) treatment. These receptors were collected from a man aged 55 to 70 with urothelial cancer.

This clone was picked up one time. CDR3 DNA sequence: TGCGCCAGCAGACAGGGATATACTGAAGCTTTCTTT. This encodes CASRQGYTEAFF. The chain is built from TRBV5-1 and TRBJ1-1; perhaps TRBD1 as D (6 bases). Germline assignment: CDR1 SGHRS and CDR2 YFSETQ. This CDR3 spans 12 amino acids. V dropped 5 bases and J dropped 5 bases, with 10 bases sitting between them.

V is TRBV6-1 and J is TRBJ2-1, with 9 bases that match TRBD2. This CDR3 has 13 amino acids. The junction had 2 bases not matched to a gene; V was cut back by 7 bases and J by 4 bases. CDR1 and CDR2 (germline): MNHNS, SASEGT. CDR3 in amino acids: CASTRGGYNEQFF. As DNA, the CDR3 is TGTGCCAGCACGCGGGGGGGTTACAATGAGCAGTTCTTC.

This sequence joins TRBV18 and TRBJ1-5; a weak D match, TRBD1 (6 bases). Germline-derived CDR1 and CDR2 are KGHSH and LQKENI. Trimming stripped 6 bases from V and 0 bases from J, with 9 bases between. The CDR3 spans 14 residues. The CDR3 sequence is CASSPDSSNQPQHF. In DNA, the CDR3 is TGTGCCAGCTCTCCGGACAGTAGCAATCAGCCCCAGCATTTT.

V gene TRBV11-2 combines with J gene TRBJ2-4, with D possibly matching TRBD1 (5 bases). Trimming took 0 bases from V and 3 from J, leaving 18 bases between them. Germline V gene data show CDR1 as SGHAT and CDR2 as FQNNGV. This CDR3 region has 18 residues. CDR3: CASSLDTSTDGHKNIQYF. DNA for the CDR3: TGTGCCAGCAGCTTAGACACTTCCACAGATGGACACAAAAACATTCAGTACTTC.

V is TRBV4-3 and J is TRBJ2-2, with 9 bases identical to TRBD1. The CDR3 has 15 amino acids. Germline CDR1 LGHNA, CDR2 YSLEER. V lost 1 base, J lost 6 bases, and 3 bases stayed unmatched. The CDR3 spells CASSQARTGAGELFF. CDR3 nucleotides: TGCGCCAGCAGCCAAGCTCGGACAGGGGCCGGGGAGCTGTTTTTT.

The V and J genes are TRBV15 and TRBJ2-1, with D unclear. From germline, CDR1 is LNHNV and CDR2 YYDKDF (reference sequence). V was cut by 0 bases and J by 9 bases, with 9 bases left in between. The CDR3 length is 13 residues. CDR3 region: CATSRDLFGEQFF. CDR3 sequence (DNA): TGTGCCACCAGCAGAGATCTATTTGGTGAGCAGTTCTTC.

The chain carries TRBV5-4 and TRBJ2-1; TRBD1 aligns across 10 bases. Germline V gene lookup returns CDR1 SGHNT and CDR2 YYREEE (reference sequence). The CDR3 runs to 16 residues. The J segment lost 4 bases and the V segment lost 4 bases, leaving 8 bases of the junction unmatched. CDR3 DNA: TGTGCCAGCAGCGCCCGACAGGGGGCGATTTACAATGAGCAGTTCTTC. This sequence encodes CASSARQGAIYNEQFF. Filled out from reference TRBV5-4 and TRBJ2-1, the complete variable domain reads ETGVTQSPTHLIKTRGQQVTLRCSSQSGHNTVSWYQQALGQGPQFIFQYYREEENGRGNFPPRFSGLQFPNYSSELNVNALELDDSALYLCASSARQGAIYNEQFFGPGTRLTVL.

This clone has just one count. The chain couples TRBV11-2 to TRBJ1-2; the D is unclear. This CDR3 region has 13 residues. V was pared by 2 bases and J by 11 bases, with 15 bases between. Germline loops: CDR1 SGHAT, CDR2 FQNNGV. CDR3 protein: CASSLRNGVKYTF. In DNA, the CDR3 is TGTGCCAGCAGCTTACGGAACGGGGTAAAATACACCTTC.

This clone was recorded only once. The chain carries TRBV18 and TRBJ2-2; TRBD1 matches 9 bases. Losses at the gene ends were 3 bases for V and 7 bases for J; bases not matched to a gene: 9. The CDR3 sequence is 16 residues long. CDR1 and CDR2 (germline): KGHSH, LQKENI. CDR3 residues: CASSPTQGALGGELFF. The CDR3 DNA is TGTGCCAGCTCACCGACACAGGGGGCGCTTGGCGGGGAGCTGTTTTTT.

The rearrangement uses TRBV5-4 and TRBJ1-2, with a tentative D call TRBD1 (6 bases). CDR1 is SGHNT, CDR2 YYREEE, per germline (reference sequence). The germline V and J ends were trimmed by 2 bases and 1 base, with 9 bases remaining between them. The CDR3 has 14 amino acids. The CDR3 region is CASSFRGDNYGYTF. The DNA of the CDR3 is TGTGCCAGCAGCTTCAGGGGCGATAACTATGGCTACACCTTC.

J is TRBJ2-7 and V is TRBV27, with D possibly being TRBD1 (5 bases). The CDR3 loop spans 13 amino acids. Germline V gene sequence: CDR1 MNHEY, CDR2 SMNVEV (reference sequence). Trimming removed 0 bases from V and 3 bases from J, with 6 bases in between. CDR3 loop: CASSLSRGYEQYF. CDR3 in DNA: TGTGCCAGCAGTTTATCTAGGGGCTACGAGCAGTACTTC.

This chain uses TRBV10-3 with TRBJ2-1; TRBD1 matches at 8 bases. The V gene end was trimmed by 5 bases and the J gene end by 9 bases; junction bases not matched to a gene: 9. CDR3 length: 14 residues. CDR1 ENHRY and CDR2 SYGVKD come from the germline V gene. CDR3 sequence (DNA): TGTGCCATCAGTTTGGGACAGGATGTCGGTGAGCAGTTCTTC. Amino acids: CAISLGQDVGEQFF.

The chain is built from TRBV7-9 and TRBJ1-3; 7 nucleotides align to TRBD1. CDR1 and CDR2 from the germline V gene are SEHNR and FQNEAQ (reference sequence). This CDR3 is 15 amino acids long. The V gene end was trimmed by 0 bases and the J gene end by 4 bases; junction bases not matched to a gene: 3. The CDR3 DNA reads TGTGCCAGCAGCTTAGCCACAGGGGTCGGAAACACCATATATTTT. This translates into CASSLATGVGNTIYF.

This rearrangement joins TRBV6-6 to TRBJ1-2, with 7 bases that match TRBD1. V trimming: 2 bases; J trimming: 4 bases; junction bases outside the gene matches: 4. The CDR3 is 14 amino acids. Germline CDR1 reads MNHNY; CDR2 reads SVGAGI (reference sequence). CDR3 sequence (DNA): TGTGCCAGCAGTTACGGGACAGTAATCTATGGCTACACCTTC. Amino acid sequence: CASSYGTVIYGYTF.

The chain is built from TRBV7-2 and TRBJ1-6; unclear D gene. CDR1 and CDR2 from the germline V gene are SGHTA and FQGNSA. The CDR3 covers 17 residues. V lost 6 bases, J lost 1 base, and 16 bases lay in between. CDR3 coding DNA: TGTGCCAGCAGTTATTTCCTTTGGGCATCCTATAATTCACCCCTCCACTTT. It encodes CASSYFLWASYNSPLHF.

This rearrangement joins TRBV29-1 to TRBJ2-7; TRBD1 is a possible D gene (6 bases). V lost 6 bases, J lost 5 bases, and 11 bases lay in between. The CDR3 loop spans 11 amino acids. Germline V gene sequence: CDR1 SQVTM, CDR2 ANQGSEA. The CDR3 nucleotides are TGCAGCGTGGCAGGGGTGGACGAGCAGTACTTC. Translated: CSVAGVDEQYF.

The chain recombines TRBV29-1 with TRBJ2-3; possible D gene TRBD1, 5 bases. The germline V gene encodes CDR1 SQVTM and CDR2 ANQGSEA. Trimming stripped 3 bases from V and 1 base from J, with 11 bases between. The CDR3 extends over 14 amino acids. CDR3 region: CSVDVGPGTDTQYF. CDR3 coding DNA: TGCAGCGTTGACGTGGGGCCCGGCACAGATACGCAGTATTTT.

J is TRBJ2-1 and V is TRBV11-3; 7 bases map to TRBD2. Trimming at V came to 0 bases and at J to 0 bases, leaving 5 bases not matched to a gene. The CDR3 length is 17 residues. The germline V gene has CDR1 SGHNT and CDR2 YENEEA. In nucleotides, the CDR3 is TGTGCCAGCAGCTTAGAGGTCAGCGGGAACTCCTACAATGAGCAGTTCTTC. It codes for CASSLEVSGNSYNEQFF. Full variable domain (outside the CDR3, taken from reference TRBV11-3 and TRBJ2-1): EAGVVQSPRYKIIEKKQPVAFWCNPISGHNTLYWYLQNLGQGPELLIRYENEEAVDDSQLPKDRFSAERLKGVDSTLKIQPAELGDSAVYLCASSLEVSGNSYNEQFFGPGTRLTVL.

The chain joins TRBV7-9 to TRBJ2-5; 9 bases match TRBD2. Germline lookup yields CDR1 SEHNR and CDR2 FQNEAQ (reference sequence). V gave up 5 bases and J gave up 6 bases; unmatched junction bases: 16. CDR3 length: 17 residues. CDR3: CASSRIRGAGGQKTQYF. CDR3 in DNA: TGTGCCAGCAGCAGGATTCGGGGAGCGGGGGGTCAGAAGACCCAGTACTTC.

The J gene is TRBJ1-4, the V gene TRBV18; D is ambiguous. The V end lost 2 bases, the J end lost 0 bases, and 7 bases lay between the germline ends. Germline-derived CDR1 and CDR2 are KGHSH and LQKENI. The CDR3 covers 15 residues. The CDR3 reads CASSPAVTTNEKLFF. Written as DNA, the CDR3 is TGTGCCAGCTCACCAGCAGTAACAACTAATGAAAAACTGTTTTTT.

The DNA for the CDR3 is TGTGCCAGCAGCATCCGGGGGGCCTACGAGCAGTACTTC. Its translation: CASSIRGAYEQYF. The genes are TRBV11-2 and TRBJ2-7; 7 bases are shared with TRBD2. Looked up from germline, CDR1 is SGHAT and CDR2 is FQNNGV. Trimming cost V 5 bases and J 2 bases; bases outside gene matches: 3. The CDR3 has 13 residues. Complete variable domain (other parts from reference TRBV11-2 and TRBJ2-7): EAGVAQSPRYKIIEKRQSVAFWCNPISGHATLYWYQQILGQGPKLLIQFQNNGVVDDSQLPKDRFSAERLKGVDSTLKIQPAKLEDSAVYLCASSIRGAYEQYFGPGTRLTVT.

The V and J genes are TRBV5-3 and TRBJ2-6, with D perhaps matching TRBD1 (6 bases). TRBV5-3 is designated an ORF whose function remains uncertain. This CDR3 has 17 amino acids. The V end was cut by 10 bases, the J end by 1 base, with 21 bases between. The CDR3 region has the DNA TGTGCCCCCCGCGAGTGGGGGCGTGTGTCTGGGGCCAACGTCCTGACTTTC. Its translation is CAPREWGRVSGANVLTF.

The chain couples TRBV6-1 to TRBJ1-5, with a tentative D call TRBD1 (6 bases). This CDR3 is 14 amino acids long. The V and J ends lost 6 bases and 9 bases respectively, with 18 bases between them. From germline, CDR1 is MNHNS and CDR2 SASEGT. The CDR3 bases are TGTGCCAGCAGATGGGGCAGGGGAATCATGCCCCAGCATTTT. It specifies CASRWGRGIMPQHF.

This clone was seen once. This chain links TRBV4-1 with TRBJ2-7; 7 bases align to TRBD1. In germline, CDR1 is MGHRA, CDR2 YSYEKL. The V segment lost 5 bases and the J segment 7 bases; nucleotides outside the gene matches: 17. CDR3 length equals 16 residues. The CDR3 loop is CASSASPRQGPEEQYF. For the CDR3, the DNA is TGCGCCAGCAGCGCAAGCCCGAGACAGGGTCCGGAGGAGCAGTACTTC.

For the CDR3, the DNA is TGTGCCAGCTCACGGGACAGGGCTCTCGATCAGCCCCAGCATTTT. Protein: CASSRDRALDQPQHF. V is TRBV18 and J is TRBJ1-5, with 9 bases lining up with TRBD1. V was pared by 4 bases and J by 5 bases, with 6 bases of the junction left unmatched. Per germline, CDR1 KGHSH and CDR2 LQKENI. The CDR3 spans 15 residues.